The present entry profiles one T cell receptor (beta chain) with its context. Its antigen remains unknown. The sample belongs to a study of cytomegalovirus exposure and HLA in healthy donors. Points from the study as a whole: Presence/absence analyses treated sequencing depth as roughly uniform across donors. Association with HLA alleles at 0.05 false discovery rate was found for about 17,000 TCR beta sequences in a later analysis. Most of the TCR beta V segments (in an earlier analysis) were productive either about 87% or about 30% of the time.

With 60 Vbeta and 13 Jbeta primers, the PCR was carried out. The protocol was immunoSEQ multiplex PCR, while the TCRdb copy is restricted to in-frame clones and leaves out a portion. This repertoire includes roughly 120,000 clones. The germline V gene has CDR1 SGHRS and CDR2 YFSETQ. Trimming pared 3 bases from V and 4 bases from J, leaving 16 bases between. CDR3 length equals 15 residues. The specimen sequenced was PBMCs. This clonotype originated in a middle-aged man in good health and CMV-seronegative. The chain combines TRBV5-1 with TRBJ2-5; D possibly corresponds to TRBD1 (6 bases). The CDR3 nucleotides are TGCGCCAGCAGCTCAGGGACAAGAGGGGGAGAGACCCAGTACTTC. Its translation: CASSSGTRGGETQYF.